This TCR beta chain is drawn from a study of shared clonotypes between healthy human individuals. A note on this clone: A far larger clone is one nucleotide away, so this likely arose from a read error. Other DNA sequences in the same sample also yield this CDR3.

Here immunoSEQ multiplex PCR was the method, and the copy in TCRdb shows in-frame clones only, minus some. The sample has 640,000 or so clones; around 72% are singletons. All donors qualified as healthy HIV-negative adults and had experienced no recent acute infections or vaccinations. The receptor was derived from a woman aged 30 to 39 in good health. Sequencing input: memory CD4+ T cells sorted from blood. The subset denotes: CD45RA-negative fraction.

The CDR3 sequence: CASSLDGSSYEQYF. The CDR3 coding sequence is TGCGCCAGCAGCTTGGACGGCAGCTCCTACGAGCAGTACTTC. This chain connects TRBV5-1 to TRBJ2-7; D uncertain. CDR1 and CDR2 from the germline V gene are SGHRS and YFSETQ. V was cut by 0 bases and J by 0 bases, with 7 bases left in between. There are 14 residues in the CDR3.